Listed below are T cell receptor beta chains from one sample, sequenced in a study of T cells in Graves' hyperthyroidism and ophthalmopathy. From the multiplex PCR reads, TCRdb called clonotypes with MiXCR, one entry per CDR3 protein. The sample lists 750,000 to 950,000 distinct CDR3 sequences; around 39% were seen once. Sequenced material: blood. The source of these receptors is a man between 18 and 29 years old with Graves' hyperthyroidism. Both conserved end residues are part of each CDR3. D genes are given only for firm matches. Clone size is not always given. Where it is, it says once, few, many or a class for expanded clones.

CDR3 | DNA | J | size | V | D
CSASAIAGTSGRTHEQYF | TGCAGTGCTAGCGCGATTGCCGGGACTAGCGGGAGGACGCACGAGCAGTACTTC | TRBJ2-7 | few | TRBV20-1 | TRBD2
CASSEGGSSSYEQYF | TGCGCCAGCAGTGAGGGGGGCAGTAGCTCCTACGAGCAGTACTTC | TRBJ2-7 | many | TRBV10-1 | -
CASSPGGSHRELFF | TGTGCCAGCAGCCCCGGGGGGTCCCACCGGGAGCTGTTTTTT | TRBJ2-2 | - | TRBV7-9 | TRBD2
CASSLGRGSPLHF | TGTGCCAGCAGTTTGGGCAGGGGATCACCCCTCCACTTT | TRBJ1-6 | many | TRBV12-3/TRBV12-4 | -
CARATGPGAQYF | TGTGCTAGGGCTACAGGGCCTGGGGCCCAGTACTTC | TRBJ2-5 | - | TRBV10-3 | -
CASSEAGRGPNQPQHF | TGTGCCAGCAGTGAAGCAGGGAGGGGGCCAAATCAGCCCCAGCATTTT | TRBJ1-5 | - | TRBV2 | TRBD1
CASSDGVYGYTF | TGCGCCAGCAGTGATGGAGTCTATGGCTACACCTTC | TRBJ1-2 | many | TRBV10-1 | -
CASSPARIAKTYEQYF | TGTGCCAGCAGCCCCGCGAGAATAGCGAAAACCTACGAGCAGTACTTC | TRBJ2-7 | - | TRBV7-8 | -
CASSSSGVMRDEQFF | TGTGCCAGCAGCTCTAGCGGGGTGATGAGGGATGAGCAGTTCTTC | TRBJ2-1 | - | TRBV7-9 | TRBD2
CASSSAGTGGSGANVLTF | TGTGCCAGCAGCTCGGCCGGGACAGGGGGATCTGGGGCCAACGTCCTGACTTTC | TRBJ2-6 | many | TRBV7-2 | TRBD1
CSVVGVQETQHF | TGCAGCGTTGTGGGAGTACAAGAGACCCAGCATTTT | TRBJ1-5 | - | TRBV29-1 | -
CASIGQITNYGYTF | TGTGCCAGCATTGGACAGATAACTAACTATGGCTACACCTTC | TRBJ1-2 | - | TRBV2 | -
CASSLGWRGNTGELFF | TGTGCCAGCTCCCTAGGCTGGCGGGGAAACACCGGGGAGCTGTTTTTT | TRBJ2-2 | - | TRBV9 | -
CAISNDRSKLFF | TGTGCCATCAGCAATGACAGGTCGAAACTGTTTTTT | TRBJ1-4 | - | TRBV10-3 | -
CASRQTGEGNQPQHF | TGTGCCAGCAGACAGACAGGGGAAGGAAATCAGCCCCAGCATTTT | TRBJ1-5 | - | TRBV12-3/TRBV12-4 | TRBD1
CASSLVGGQGFNQPQHF | TGTGCCAGCAGCTTAGTAGGGGGACAGGGCTTCAATCAGCCCCAGCATTTT | TRBJ1-5 | few | TRBV7-8 | TRBD1
CASSEPGDRTEAFF | TGTGCCAGTAGTGAACCAGGGGATAGGACTGAAGCTTTCTTT | TRBJ1-1 | - | TRBV19 | -